The table lists the clone carrying this T cell receptor beta chain with many counts. Its matching antigen is unknown. The germline CDR1 and CDR2 sequences are MGHDK and SYGVNS. This CDR3 has 15 amino acids. V was pared by 4 bases and J by 2 bases, with 7 bases of the junction left unmatched. This specimen comes from a study of T-cell reconstitution after alpha-beta-depleted transplantation in children. Study-wide results and caveats: In some patients, recipient T cells and intrathymic progenitors surviving conditioning explained high day-60 diversity. Fresh T-cell production supplied most of the T-cell counts and diversity seen one year after transplant. Reported findings indicate that, about two months after transplant, alpha-beta T cells came from several hundred expanded clones, which were derived from non-depleted graft cells.

Preparation of the TCRbeta library was carried out with unique molecular identifiers. TCRdb re-called the PCR reads with MiXCR, one entry per CDR3 protein. The sample shows fewer than 500,000 distinct CDR3 sequences, about 45% of them seen only once. This receptor was taken from a girl aged 2 to 9 with aplastic anemia, due to receive a stem cell transplant. Sample: PBMCs, taken before TCRalphabeta/CD19-depleted stem cell transplant. The rearrangement links TRBV25-1 to TRBJ2-7; TRBD1 agrees at 8 bases. The CDR3 sequence is CASSVTGTGPYEQYF. The CDR3 DNA sequence: TGTGCCAGCAGTGTGACCGGGACAGGCCCCTACGAGCAGTACTTC.